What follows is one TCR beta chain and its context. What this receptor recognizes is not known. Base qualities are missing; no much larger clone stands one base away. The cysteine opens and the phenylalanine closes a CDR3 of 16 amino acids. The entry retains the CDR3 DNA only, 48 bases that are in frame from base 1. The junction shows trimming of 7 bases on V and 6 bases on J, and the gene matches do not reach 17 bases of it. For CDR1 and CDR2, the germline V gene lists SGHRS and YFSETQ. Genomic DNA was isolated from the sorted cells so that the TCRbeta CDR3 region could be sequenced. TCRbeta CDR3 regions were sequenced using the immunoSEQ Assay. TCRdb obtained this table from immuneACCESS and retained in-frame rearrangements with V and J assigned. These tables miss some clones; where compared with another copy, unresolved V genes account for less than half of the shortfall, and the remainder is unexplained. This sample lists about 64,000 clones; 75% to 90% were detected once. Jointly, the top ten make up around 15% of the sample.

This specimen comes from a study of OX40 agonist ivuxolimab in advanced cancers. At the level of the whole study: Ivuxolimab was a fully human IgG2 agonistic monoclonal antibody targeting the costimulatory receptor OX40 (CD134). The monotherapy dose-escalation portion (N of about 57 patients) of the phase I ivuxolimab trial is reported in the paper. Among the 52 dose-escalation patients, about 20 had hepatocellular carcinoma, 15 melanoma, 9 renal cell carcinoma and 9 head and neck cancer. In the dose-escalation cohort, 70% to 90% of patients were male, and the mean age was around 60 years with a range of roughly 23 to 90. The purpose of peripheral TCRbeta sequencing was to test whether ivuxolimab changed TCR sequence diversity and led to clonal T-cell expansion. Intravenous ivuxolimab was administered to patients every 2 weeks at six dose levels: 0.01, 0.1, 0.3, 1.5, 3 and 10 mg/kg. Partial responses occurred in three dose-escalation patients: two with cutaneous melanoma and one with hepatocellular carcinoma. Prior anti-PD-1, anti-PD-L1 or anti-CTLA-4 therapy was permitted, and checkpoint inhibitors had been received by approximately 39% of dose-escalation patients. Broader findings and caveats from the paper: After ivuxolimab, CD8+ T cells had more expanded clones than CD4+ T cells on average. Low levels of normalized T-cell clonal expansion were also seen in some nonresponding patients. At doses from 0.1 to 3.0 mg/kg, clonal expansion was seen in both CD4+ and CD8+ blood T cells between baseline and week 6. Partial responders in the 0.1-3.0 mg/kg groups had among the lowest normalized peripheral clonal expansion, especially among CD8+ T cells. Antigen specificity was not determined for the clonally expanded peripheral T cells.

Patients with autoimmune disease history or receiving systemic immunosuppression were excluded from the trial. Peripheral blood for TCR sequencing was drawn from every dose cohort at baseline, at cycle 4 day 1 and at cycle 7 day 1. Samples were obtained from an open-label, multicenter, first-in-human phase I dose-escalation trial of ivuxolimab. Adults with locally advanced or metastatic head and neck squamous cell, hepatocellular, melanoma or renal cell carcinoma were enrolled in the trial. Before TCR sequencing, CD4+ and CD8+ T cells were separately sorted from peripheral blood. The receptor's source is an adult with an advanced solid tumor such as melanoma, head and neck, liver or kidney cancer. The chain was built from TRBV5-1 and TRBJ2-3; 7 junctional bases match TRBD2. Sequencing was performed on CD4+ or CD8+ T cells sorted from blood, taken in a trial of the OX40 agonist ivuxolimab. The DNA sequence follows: TGCGCCAGCTCAGGCGGGAGAAGGGTTATTGTTGATACGCAGTATTTT. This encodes CASSGGRRVIVDTQYF.